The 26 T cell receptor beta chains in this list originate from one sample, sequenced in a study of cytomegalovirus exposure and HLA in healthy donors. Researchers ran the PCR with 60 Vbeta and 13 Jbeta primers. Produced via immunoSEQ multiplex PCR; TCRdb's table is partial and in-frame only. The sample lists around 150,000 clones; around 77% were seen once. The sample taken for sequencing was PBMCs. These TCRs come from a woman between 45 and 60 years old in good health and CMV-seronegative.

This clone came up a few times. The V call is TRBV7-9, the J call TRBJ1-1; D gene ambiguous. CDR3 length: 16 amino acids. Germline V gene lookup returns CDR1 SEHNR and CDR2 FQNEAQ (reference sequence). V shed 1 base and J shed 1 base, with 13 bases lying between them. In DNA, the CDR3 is TGTGCCAGCAGCTTAGGAGCGCGGGCAGAGAACACTGAAGCTTTCTTT. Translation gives CASSLGARAENTEAFF.

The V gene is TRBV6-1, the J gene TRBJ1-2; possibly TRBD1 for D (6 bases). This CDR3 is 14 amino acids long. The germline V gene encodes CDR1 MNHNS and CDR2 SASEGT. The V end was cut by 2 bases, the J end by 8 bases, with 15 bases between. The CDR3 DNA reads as TGTGCCAGCAGTGAATCTGACAGGCAGGGCGGCTACACCTTC. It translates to CASSESDRQGGYTF.

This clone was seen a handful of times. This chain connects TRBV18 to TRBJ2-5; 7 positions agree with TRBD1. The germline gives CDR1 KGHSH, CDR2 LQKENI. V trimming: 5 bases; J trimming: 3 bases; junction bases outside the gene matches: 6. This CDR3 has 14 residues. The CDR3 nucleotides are TGTGCCAGCTCATCGCCTCAGGGGGAAGAGACCCAGTACTTC. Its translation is CASSSPQGEETQYF.

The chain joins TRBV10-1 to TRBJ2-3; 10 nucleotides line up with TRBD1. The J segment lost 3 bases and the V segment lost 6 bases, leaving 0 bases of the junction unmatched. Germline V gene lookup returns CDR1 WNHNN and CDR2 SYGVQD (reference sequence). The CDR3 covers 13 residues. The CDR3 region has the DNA TGCGCCAGCAGGGACAGGGGGACAGATACGCAGTATTTT. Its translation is CASRDRGTDTQYF.

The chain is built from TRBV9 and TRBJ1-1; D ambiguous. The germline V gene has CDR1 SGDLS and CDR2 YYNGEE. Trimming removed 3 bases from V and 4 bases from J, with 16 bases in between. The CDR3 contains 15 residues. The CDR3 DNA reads TGTGCCAGCAGCGCAAAAGAGACTAGGGCCACTGAAGCTTTCTTT. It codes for CASSAKETRATEAFF.

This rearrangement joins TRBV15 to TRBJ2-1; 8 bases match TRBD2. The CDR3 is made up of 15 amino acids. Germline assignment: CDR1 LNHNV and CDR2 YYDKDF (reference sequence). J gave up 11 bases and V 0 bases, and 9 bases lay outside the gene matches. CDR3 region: CATSRDQLAEPKQFF. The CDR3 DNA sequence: TGTGCCACCAGCAGAGATCAACTAGCGGAGCCTAAGCAGTTCTTC.

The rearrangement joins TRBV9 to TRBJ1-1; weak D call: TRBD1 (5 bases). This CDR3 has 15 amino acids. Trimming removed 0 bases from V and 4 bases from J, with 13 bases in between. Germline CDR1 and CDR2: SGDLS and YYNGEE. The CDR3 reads CASSVAGRMGTEAFF. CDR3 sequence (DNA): TGTGCCAGCAGCGTAGCAGGGAGGATGGGCACTGAAGCTTTCTTT.

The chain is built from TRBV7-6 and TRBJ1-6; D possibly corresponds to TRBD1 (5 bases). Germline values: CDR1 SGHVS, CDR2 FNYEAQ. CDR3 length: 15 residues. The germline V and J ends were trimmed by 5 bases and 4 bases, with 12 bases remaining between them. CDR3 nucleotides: TGTGCCAGCAGCCCTTCGACAGCATATAATTCACCCCTCCACTTT. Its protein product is CASSPSTAYNSPLHF.

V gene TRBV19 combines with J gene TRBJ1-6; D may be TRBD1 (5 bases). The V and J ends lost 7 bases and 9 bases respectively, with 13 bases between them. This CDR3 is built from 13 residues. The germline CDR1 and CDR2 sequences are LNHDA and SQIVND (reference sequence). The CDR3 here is CASKMQGGSPLHF. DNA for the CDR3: TGTGCCAGTAAAATGCAGGGAGGTTCACCCCTCCACTTT.

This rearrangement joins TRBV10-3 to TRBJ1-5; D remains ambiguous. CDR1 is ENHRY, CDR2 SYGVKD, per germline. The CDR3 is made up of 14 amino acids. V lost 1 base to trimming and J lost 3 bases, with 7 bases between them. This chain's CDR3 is CAISELGDNQPQHF. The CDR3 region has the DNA TGTGCCATCAGTGAGTTGGGAGACAATCAGCCCCAGCATTTT.

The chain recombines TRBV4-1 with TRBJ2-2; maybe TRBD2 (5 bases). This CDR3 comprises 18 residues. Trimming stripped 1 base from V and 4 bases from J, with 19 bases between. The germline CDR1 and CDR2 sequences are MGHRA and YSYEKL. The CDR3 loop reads CASSQGLSALRGTGELFF. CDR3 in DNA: TGCGCCAGCAGCCAAGGATTATCAGCTCTCCGGGGCACCGGGGAGCTGTTTTTT.

CDR3 bases: TGTGCCAGCAGCTCCCCATCAACTAATGAAAAACTGTTTTTT. Amino acids: CASSSPSTNEKLFF. The chain has TRBV11-3 and TRBJ1-4; D remains unclear. Trimming pared 4 bases from V and 0 bases from J, leaving 6 bases between. Germline V CDR1 and CDR2: SGHNT, YENEEA. The CDR3 totals 14 residues.

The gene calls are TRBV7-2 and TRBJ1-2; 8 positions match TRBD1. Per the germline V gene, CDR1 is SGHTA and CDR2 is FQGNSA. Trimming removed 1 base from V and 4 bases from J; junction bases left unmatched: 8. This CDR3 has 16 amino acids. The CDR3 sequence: CASSLVASGTGYGYTF. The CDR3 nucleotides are TGTGCCAGCAGCTTAGTTGCTTCGGGGACAGGCTATGGCTACACCTTC.

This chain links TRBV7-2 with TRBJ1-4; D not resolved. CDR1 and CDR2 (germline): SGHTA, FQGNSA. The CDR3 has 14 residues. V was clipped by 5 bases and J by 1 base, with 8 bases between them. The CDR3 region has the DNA TGTGCCAGCAGCCCAGGACTAACTAATGAAAAACTGTTTTTT. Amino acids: CASSPGLTNEKLFF.

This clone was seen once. The CDR3 spells CASSQGTGLPQHF. In DNA, the CDR3 is TGCGCCAGCAGCCAAGGGACAGGGTTGCCCCAGCATTTT. The chain recombines TRBV4-1 with TRBJ1-5; 8 nucleotides align to TRBD1. The CDR3 length is 13 residues. Germline CDR1 reads MGHRA; CDR2 reads YSYEKL. The V and J ends lost 1 base and 9 bases, in that order; junction bases with no gene match: 2.

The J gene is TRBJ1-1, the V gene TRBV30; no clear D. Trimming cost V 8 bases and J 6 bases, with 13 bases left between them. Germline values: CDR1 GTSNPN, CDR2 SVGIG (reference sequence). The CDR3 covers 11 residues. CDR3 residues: CALIWSSEAFF. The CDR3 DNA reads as TGTGCCCTGATTTGGAGTTCTGAAGCTTTCTTT. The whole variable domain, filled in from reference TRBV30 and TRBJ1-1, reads SQTIHQWPATLVQPVGSPLSLECTVEGTSNPNLYWYRQAAGRGLQLLFYSVGIGQISSEVPQNLSASRPQDRQFILSSKKLLLSDSGFYLCALIWSSEAFFGQGTRLTVV.

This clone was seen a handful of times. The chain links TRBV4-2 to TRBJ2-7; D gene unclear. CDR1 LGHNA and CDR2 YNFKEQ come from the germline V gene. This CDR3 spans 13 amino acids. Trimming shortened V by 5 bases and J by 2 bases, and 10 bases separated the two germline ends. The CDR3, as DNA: TGTGCCAGCAGCTTATCCCAGGCCTACGAGCAGTACTTC. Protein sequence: CASSLSQAYEQYF.

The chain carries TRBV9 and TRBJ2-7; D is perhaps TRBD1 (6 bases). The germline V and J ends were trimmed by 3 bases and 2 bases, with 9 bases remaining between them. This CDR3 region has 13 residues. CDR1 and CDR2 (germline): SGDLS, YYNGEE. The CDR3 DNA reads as TGTGCCAGCAGCGCCAGGGGAACCTACGAGCAGTACTTC. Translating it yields CASSARGTYEQYF.

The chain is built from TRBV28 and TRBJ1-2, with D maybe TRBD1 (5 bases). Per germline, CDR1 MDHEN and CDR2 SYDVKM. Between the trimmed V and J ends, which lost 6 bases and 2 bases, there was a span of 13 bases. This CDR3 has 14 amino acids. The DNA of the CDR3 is TGTGCCAGCAGAAAGGCGGGGGGAAACTATGGCTACACCTTC. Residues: CASRKAGGNYGYTF.

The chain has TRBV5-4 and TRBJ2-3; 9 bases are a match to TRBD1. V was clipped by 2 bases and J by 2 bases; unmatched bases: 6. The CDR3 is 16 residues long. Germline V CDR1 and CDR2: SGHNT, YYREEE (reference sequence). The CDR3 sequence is CASSFGQGTYTDTQYF. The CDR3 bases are TGTGCCAGCAGCTTTGGACAGGGGACTTACACAGATACGCAGTATTTT. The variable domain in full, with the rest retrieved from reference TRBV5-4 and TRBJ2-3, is ETGVTQSPTHLIKTRGQQVTLRCSSQSGHNTVSWYQQALGQGPQFIFQYYREEENGRGNFPPRFSGLQFPNYSSELNVNALELDDSALYLCASSFGQGTYTDTQYFGPGTRLTVL.

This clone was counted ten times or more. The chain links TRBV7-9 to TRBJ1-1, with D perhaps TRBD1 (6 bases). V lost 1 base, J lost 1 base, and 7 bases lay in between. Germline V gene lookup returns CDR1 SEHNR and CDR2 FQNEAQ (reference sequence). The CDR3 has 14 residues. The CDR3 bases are TGTGCCAGCAGCTTAGGGACAGCGAACACTGAAGCTTTCTTT. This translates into CASSLGTANTEAFF.

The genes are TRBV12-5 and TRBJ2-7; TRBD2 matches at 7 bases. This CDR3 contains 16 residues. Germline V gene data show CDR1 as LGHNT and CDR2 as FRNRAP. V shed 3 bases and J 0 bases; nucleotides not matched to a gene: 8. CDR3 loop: CASGFHRAGRSYEQYF. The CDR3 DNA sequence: TGTGCTAGTGGTTTCCACCGAGCGGGGCGCTCCTACGAGCAGTACTTC. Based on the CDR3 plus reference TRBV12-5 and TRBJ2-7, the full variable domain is DARVTQTPRHKVTEMGQEVTMRCQPILGHNTVFWYRQTMMQGLELLAYFRNRAPLDDSGMPKDRFSAEMPDATLATLKIQPSEPRDSAVYFCASGFHRAGRSYEQYFGPGTRLTVT.

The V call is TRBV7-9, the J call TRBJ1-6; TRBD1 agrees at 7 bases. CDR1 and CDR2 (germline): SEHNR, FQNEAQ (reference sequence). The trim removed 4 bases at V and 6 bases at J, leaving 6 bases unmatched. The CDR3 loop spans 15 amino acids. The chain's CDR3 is CASSSMTGPNSPLHF. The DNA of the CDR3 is TGTGCCAGCAGCTCAATGACAGGGCCTAATTCACCCCTCCACTTT.

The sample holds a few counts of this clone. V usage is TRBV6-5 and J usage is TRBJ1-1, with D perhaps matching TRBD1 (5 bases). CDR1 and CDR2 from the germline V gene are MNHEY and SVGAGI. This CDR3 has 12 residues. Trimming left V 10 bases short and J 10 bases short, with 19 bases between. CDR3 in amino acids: CATSREGTVAFF. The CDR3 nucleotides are TGTGCCACTTCCCGGGAGGGGACCGTAGCTTTCTTT.

The CDR3: CAISERGSNTEAFF. As DNA, the CDR3 is TGTGCCATCAGTGAGAGGGGGTCGAACACTGAAGCTTTCTTT. The chain combines TRBV10-3 with TRBJ1-1; D may be TRBD1 (6 bases). The CDR3 extends over 14 amino acids. Germline V gene data show CDR1 as ENHRY and CDR2 as SYGVKD. With 2 bases removed from V and 1 base from J, the gap between germline ends came to 8 bases.

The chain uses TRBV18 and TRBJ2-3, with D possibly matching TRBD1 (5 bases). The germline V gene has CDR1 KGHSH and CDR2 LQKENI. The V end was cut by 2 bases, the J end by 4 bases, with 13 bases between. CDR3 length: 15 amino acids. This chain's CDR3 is CASSPAQGRADTQYF. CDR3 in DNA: TGTGCCAGCTCACCAGCGCAGGGAAGGGCAGATACGCAGTATTTT.